This entry is about one T cell receptor (beta chain). The antigen this receptor binds is unknown. Base qualities are not recorded, but no much larger clone differs from it by a single base. The receptor library was made with the immunoSEQ multiplex PCR assay. In its TCRdb copy, this immuneACCESS table keeps in-frame sequences only and misses some clones. Where compared with another copy, unresolved V genes explain less than half of these, and the others have no known cause. Recorded for this sample are about 730,000 clones; approximately 83% of them occurred a single time. Clones ranked in the top ten supply about 0.0098% of the sample. The entry originates in a study of shared T cell receptors in the human thymus (dated by TCRdb to about 2021). Regarding the study in general: The study examined how self-reactive, shared T-cell receptor alpha chains are generated in the human thymus.

The CDR3 measures 15 amino acids from cysteine to phenylalanine. The only DNA kept is the CDR3, 45 bases in frame from the first base. In the germline V gene, CDR1 corresponds to MDHEN and CDR2 to SYDVKM. Ends trimmed: V by 4 bases, J by 4 bases; bases unmatched to a gene: 6. Another study also made use of these data, one on human thymus T cells. As that second paper reports: Immunologically healthy infants undergoing open corrective cardiac surgery for congenital heart defects in Finland were used as donors. Thymus tissue was collected as surgical resects that were removed during corrective cardiac surgery. Biased V and J gene segment usage appeared to be present in both thymic and peripheral blood repertoires. According to the related research, thymic TCR repertoires were highly overlapping among unrelated individuals. TCR alpha and beta repertoires from roughly eight infant thymus samples and four related peripheral blood samples were characterized in the study. The cohort included several male and two female infants, with donor ages spanning 7 to 244 days. Thymocytes were freed from the tissue by mechanical means and kept at -70 degrees C as pellets of roughly 9-30 million cells. Genomic DNA was extracted from frozen cell pellets with a QIAsymphony instrument. The immunoSEQ multiplex PCR assay was used to amplify the TCRB and TCRAD loci from a standardized quantity of quality-controlled genomic DNA. The amplicons covered the V(D)J region and were long enough to include the CDR3 and to identify the V and J genes. The amplicons were sequenced on an Illumina platform via the commercial immunoSEQ service. Primer bias and sequencing errors were corrected using previously described methods, and TCRAD and TCRB definitions followed the IMGT database. The repertoires were analysed using immunoSEQ Analyzer 3.0 and VDJTools for basic statistics, V/J segment usage, diversity estimates, rarefaction and pairwise overlap. To estimate diversity, the Chao1, ChaoE, Efron-Thisted, Shannon and inverse Simpson indices were applied, and diversity was also estimated on datasets down-sampled to the smallest sample. Repertoire overlap was assessed by strict matching of CDR3 nucleotide sequence, V gene and J gene, and clustering was done by Jaccard-based multidimensional scaling. On average, thymus samples yielded roughly 800,000 unique TCRB clonotypes, whereas blood samples yielded approximately 90,000.

This clonotype originated in a girl under two years old with a congenital heart defect. Donor details come from another sample of the same person, matched by shared clones. The specimen sequenced was thymocytes. The chain employs TRBV28 and TRBJ1-3; 8 central bases correspond to TRBD1. The CDR3 region: CASSCGQGAGNTIYF. The nucleotides are TGTGCCAGCAGTTGCGGACAGGGAGCAGGAAACACCATATATTTT.